This T cell receptor beta chain was obtained from a study of T cell responses to AZD1222 COVID-19 vaccine. Study details: Investigators merged groups given second doses at roughly 4 or roughly 12 weeks.

Clones were read by immunoSEQ multiplex PCR, and TCRdb kept only the in-frame ones, dropping some. The sample has 120,000 or so clones, 90% seen once. Overall study results and limits: Receipt of two AZD1222 doses was followed by a rise in Spike-specific TCR breadth and depth.

As to this clone: Its specificity is not known.

Trimming stripped 6 bases from V and 4 bases from J, with 15 bases between. Per germline, CDR1 SEHNR and CDR2 FQNEAQ (reference sequence). CDR3 size: 14 residues. The sequence was collected from an adult in good health. This sequence joins TRBV7-9 and TRBJ2-5, with D possibly being TRBD2 (6 bases). The specimen was peripheral blood, collected on day 0 of AZD1222 vaccination. The CDR3 reads CASSRRGDGETQYF. For the CDR3, the DNA is TGTGCCAGCAGTCGGCGGGGTGACGGAGAGACCCAGTACTTC.